This T cell receptor beta chain stems from a study of blood T cell repertoires in COVID-19. This clone was recorded only once. Data came from immunoSEQ multiplex PCR; TCRdb stores just in-frame clones and leaves some out. The data show under 150,000 clones, 80% seen once. What was sequenced was peripheral blood. The source is a man in his 60s with active or convalescent COVID-19.

The CDR3 DNA reads TGTGCCAGCAGCTTAGCTAGTTCCTACAATGAGCAGTTCTTC. Translation: CASSLASSYNEQFF. The genes are TRBV7-9 and TRBJ2-1; D not certain. V was pared by 0 bases and J by 1 base, with 4 bases between. Germline loops: CDR1 SEHNR, CDR2 FQNEAQ (reference sequence). The CDR3 length is 14 residues. Full variable domain (remainder filled in from reference TRBV7-9 and TRBJ2-1): DTGVSQNPRHKITKRGQNVTFRCDPISEHNRLYWYRQTLGQGPEFLTYFQNEAQLEKSRLLSDRFSAERPKGSFSTLEIQRTEQGDSAMYLCASSLASSYNEQFFGPGTRLTVL.